This entry concerns a single T cell receptor beta chain. The antigen is unknown. This entry belongs to a study of OX40 agonist ivuxolimab in advanced cancers. Across the whole study: The patients got ivuxolimab, which is an agonistic anti-OX40 (CD134) antibody. Every 2 weeks, ivuxolimab was infused into the patients intravenously at between 0.01 and 10 mg/kg. A diagnosis of hepatocellular carcinoma, melanoma, renal cell or head and neck cancer was present in dose-escalation patients. Whole-study results and caveats: The authors did not determine the antigen specificity of the expanded peripheral T cells.

Some clones are missing from TCRdb's copy, which holds only in-frame ones; the method was immunoSEQ multiplex PCR. The table records some 41,000 clones, approximately 91% of them present only once. This receptor was taken from an adult with an advanced solid tumor such as melanoma, head and neck, liver or kidney cancer. Sequencing used CD4+ or CD8+ T cells sorted from blood, obtained in a trial of the OX40 agonist ivuxolimab.

The CDR3 region is CASSRRQSLNTEAFF. The CDR3 DNA is TGTGCCAGCAGCAGAAGACAAAGCCTGAACACTGAAGCTTTCTTT. V and J are TRBV11-2 and TRBJ1-1; no firm D call. V lost 5 bases to trimming and J lost 0 bases, with 13 bases between them. CDR3 size: 15 residues. From germline, CDR1 is SGHAT and CDR2 FQNNGV.